The rows below give T cell receptor beta chains drawn from one sample of a study of PD-1 blockade in classical Hodgkin lymphoma. Assay used: immunoSEQ multiplex PCR; TCRdb lists only in-frame clones, some missing. Of thousands of clones in the sample, about 88% were seen once. The sample here was peripheral blood mononuclear cells (PBMCs), taken at baseline. All receptors derive from a human donor with classical Hodgkin lymphoma. Each CDR3 is given with its conserved first and last residue. D genes are given only for firm matches. Size values are once, few and many counts, or a class for expanded clones, and some rows have none.

v_call,j_call,clone_size,d_call,cdr3_length,cdr3_nt,cdr3_aa
TRBV5-5,TRBJ1-1,-,TRBD1,13,TGTGCCAGCAGCTTCCAGGGGGACACTGAAGCTTTCTTT,CASSFQGDTEAFF
TRBV7-6,TRBJ2-1,-,TRBD2,17,TGTGCCAGCAGCCTTTCTAGCGGGAGGGTTTCCTACAATGAGCAGTTCTTC,CASSLSSGRVSYNEQFF
TRBV5-1,TRBJ1-4,-,TRBD1,14,TGCGCCAGCAGCCGAGGGGCAGGGGGTGAAAAACTGTTTTTT,CASSRGAGGEKLFF
TRBV7-2,TRBJ2-1,-,-,14,TGTGCCAGCAGCCGACCATCCTTAGTTGGTGAGCAGTTCTTC,CASSRPSLVGEQFF
TRBV7-6,TRBJ1-1,-,-,13,TGTGCCAGCGAGGCCGCCCGGGGCACTGAAGCTTTCTTT,CASEAARGTEAFF
TRBV7-2,TRBJ1-5,-,-,14,TGTGCCAGCAGCTTAAGAGGTGGTAATCAGCCCCAGCATTTT,CASSLRGGNQPQHF
TRBV2,TRBJ1-5,-,TRBD1,17,TGTGCCAGCAGCTTAGAGTGGACAGGCTATAGCAATCAGCCCCAGCATTTT,CASSLEWTGYSNQPQHF
TRBV9,TRBJ2-7,-,-,14,TGTGCCAGCAGCGTAGGTAGCGAAGCCTACGAGCAGTACTTC,CASSVGSEAYEQYF
TRBV7-9,TRBJ2-6,-,TRBD2,19,TGTGCCAGCAGCCCCCTTGCCCGACTAGCCACGTCCGGGGCCAACGTCCTGACTTTC,CASSPLARLATSGANVLTF
TRBV12-5,TRBJ1-3,-,-,12,TGTGCTAGTGGTACTTCGGGAAACACCATATATTTT,CASGTSGNTIYF
TRBV18,TRBJ2-5,-,TRBD1,15,TGTGCCAGCTCATCCGGACAGGGGAGGATAGAGACCCAGTACTTC,CASSSGQGRIETQYF
TRBV11-2,TRBJ2-5,-,-,12,TGTGCCAGCAGCTTAGCTAGAGAGACCCAGTACTTC,CASSLARETQYF
TRBV19,TRBJ1-5,once,-,13,TGTGCCAGTGGCCAGGGACCGCAACAGCCCCAGCATTTT,CASGQGPQQPQHF
TRBV7-9,TRBJ2-4,-,-,14,TGTGCCAGCAGCTTAGGACAGTCCAAAACATTTCAGTACTTC,CASSLGQSKTFQYF
TRBV11-2,TRBJ2-3,-,TRBD2,16,TGTGCCAGCAGCGCGACTAGCGGGAGGGCCGCGTTAACGCAGTATTTT,CASSATSGRAALTQYF
TRBV7-2,TRBJ2-1,-,-,14,TGTGCCAGCAGCTTAGGTTCGACGGGCAGTGAGCAGTTCTTC,CASSLGSTGSEQFF
TRBV28,TRBJ2-3,-,TRBD2,12,TGTGCCGCACAGCGGGACACAGATACGCAGTATTTT,CAAQRDTDTQYF
TRBV18,TRBJ2-7,-,TRBD2,13,TGTGCCAGCTCCAATACTAGCGGGAGCGAGCAGTACTTC,CASSNTSGSEQYF
TRBV27,TRBJ2-7,-,-,16,TGTGCCAGCAGTTTATCGAGGACAATTAGCTCCTACGAGCAGTACTTC,CASSLSRTISSYEQYF
TRBV2,TRBJ2-7,-,TRBD1,15,TGTGCCAGCAGAGCATCCGGGACAGGGGGTTACGAGCAGTACTTC,CASRASGTGGYEQYF
TRBV5-6,TRBJ2-2,-,-,12,TGTGCCAGCAGCTGGTCAAGCGGGGAGCTGTTTTTT,CASSWSSGELFF
TRBV19,TRBJ1-5,-,TRBD1,15,TGTGCCAGTAGTAGGGGACAGGGGGACAATCAGCCCCAGCATTTT,CASSRGQGDNQPQHF
TRBV4-2,TRBJ2-5,-,-,13,TGTGCCAGCAGCCAAGATAGGGGAGAGACCCAGTACTTC,CASSQDRGETQYF
TRBV5-6,TRBJ1-6,-,-,14,TGTGCCAGCAGCTTCACCGGGGTCTTCTCACCCCTCCACTTT,CASSFTGVFSPLHF
TRBV30,TRBJ2-7,once,TRBD1,14,TGTGCCTGGAGTCCTGGGACAGGGGACTACGAGCAGTACTTC,CAWSPGTGDYEQYF
TRBV5-1,TRBJ1-1,-,TRBD1,15,TGCGCCAGCAGCTTGGAACAGGGGACGTGGACTGAAGCTTTCTTT,CASSLEQGTWTEAFF
TRBV6-6,TRBJ2-4,-,TRBD2,16,TGTGCCAGCAAATGGACTAGCGGGATACTCAAAAACATTCAGTACTTC,CASKWTSGILKNIQYF
TRBV2,TRBJ2-7,-,-,12,TGTGCCAGCGGAGGAGCTCCTAGGGAGCAGTACTTC,CASGGAPREQYF
TRBV19,TRBJ1-5,-,-,13,TGTGCCACGAAGGGTAGGAGCAATCAGCCCCAGCATTTT,CATKGRSNQPQHF
TRBV19,TRBJ2-1,-,-,19,TGTGCCAGTAGATTCTCGGGACTCGTGAAACGGAGCTCCTACAATGAGCAGTTCTTC,CASRFSGLVKRSSYNEQFF
TRBV4-3,TRBJ1-1,-,TRBD1,15,TGCGCCAGCAGCCAGGACAGGGGAGGGAACACTGAAGCTTTCTTT,CASSQDRGGNTEAFF
TRBV7-3,TRBJ1-2,few,-,13,TGTGCCAGCAGACCCTCTACGTTGGGAGGCTACACCTTC,CASRPSTLGGYTF
TRBV9,TRBJ2-2,-,TRBD1,15,TGTGCCAGCAGCGCCGGGGACAGTTCCTCCGGGGAGCTGTTTTTT,CASSAGDSSSGELFF
TRBV18,TRBJ1-5,-,TRBD1,14,TGTGCCAGCTCACCAGGAGGGGGCGGGCAGCCCCAGCATTTT,CASSPGGGGQPQHF
TRBV7-9,TRBJ1-1,-,-,13,TGTGCCAGCAGCTTAGGGGAGAACACTGAAGCTTTCTTT,CASSLGENTEAFF
TRBV6-4,TRBJ2-1,-,TRBD2,13,TGTGCCAGCAGTGACGCGGGGGGGAATGAGCAGTTCTTC,CASSDAGGNEQFF
TRBV4-2,TRBJ1-2,-,-,13,TGTGCCAGCAGCCAAGAGAGGTTCTATGGCTACACCTTC,CASSQERFYGYTF
TRBV19,TRBJ1-1,-,-,14,TGTGCCAGTAGCCGATCGATTAGGTCCACTGAAGCTTTCTTT,CASSRSIRSTEAFF
TRBV9,TRBJ2-1,-,TRBD2,18,TGTGCCAGCAGCTCCCCTGGACTAGCGGGAGGGCCCTACAATGAGCAGTTCTTC,CASSSPGLAGGPYNEQFF
TRBV20-1,TRBJ1-1,-,-,11,TGCAGTGCTGGCCAGGGGACGGCCGCTTTCTTT,CSAGQGTAAFF
TRBV27,TRBJ2-7,-,-,16,TGTGCCAGCAGTTTAAGTTTCCGGGGGGCACACTACGAGCAGTACTTC,CASSLSFRGAHYEQYF
TRBV15,TRBJ2-5,few,-,10,TGTGCCACCGGCCAAGAGACCCAGTACTTC,CATGQETQYF
TRBV4-1,TRBJ2-3,-,TRBD2,17,TGCGCCAGCAGACGAGGCGGGCTAGCGGGAACCACAGATACGCAGTATTTT,CASRRGGLAGTTDTQYF
TRBV11-3,TRBJ2-1,-,-,16,TGTGCCAGCAGCTTAGATTTCGCCGGACCCTACAATGAGCAGTTCTTC,CASSLDFAGPYNEQFF
TRBV5-8,TRBJ2-3,-,-,15,TGTGCCAGCAGCTTGGGTGGCTCACCGACAGATACGCAGTATTTT,CASSLGGSPTDTQYF
TRBV4-3,TRBJ2-1,-,TRBD2,15,TGCGCCAGCAGCCGAGTCAGCGGGACCTACAATGAGCAGTTCTTC,CASSRVSGTYNEQFF
TRBV9,TRBJ2-7,-,TRBD1,14,TGTGCCAGCAGCGTCGACAGGGGCTCCTACGAGCAGTACTTC,CASSVDRGSYEQYF
TRBV29-1,TRBJ2-1,-,TRBD2,13,TGCAGCGTTGAGGGACTAGTTGTCTATGAGCAGTTCTTC,CSVEGLVVYEQFF
TRBV7-9,TRBJ2-2,-,-,15,TGTGCCAGCAGCTTAGAGTGGAGGAGGAACGGGGAGCTGTTTTTT,CASSLEWRRNGELFF
TRBV19,TRBJ1-3,-,-,12,TGTGCCAGCCGGGACACTGGAAACACCATATATTTT,CASRDTGNTIYF
TRBV10-3,TRBJ2-7,-,TRBD2,14,TGTGCCACCGGACTAGCGGATCTCTCCTACGAGCAGTACTTC,CATGLADLSYEQYF
TRBV4-1,TRBJ2-2,large,-,16,TGCGCCAGCAGCCAAGCGGGGGCCCTGAACACCGGGGAGCTGTTTTTT,CASSQAGALNTGELFF
TRBV7-2,TRBJ1-5,-,-,14,TGTGCCAGCAGCCCGCCGGGAGGATATCAGCCCCAGCATTTT,CASSPPGGYQPQHF
TRBV19,TRBJ1-5,-,-,15,TGTGCCAGTACCGTAGGTGCGGGGGCCAATCAGCCCCAGCATTTT,CASTVGAGANQPQHF
TRBV29-1,TRBJ2-1,-,-,11,TGCAGCGTTGAAGAGTACAATGAGCAGTTCTTC,CSVEEYNEQFF
TRBV5-1,TRBJ2-1,-,-,11,TGCGCCAGCAGCTTGGACCGGCGCGAGTTCTTC,CASSLDRREFF